The rows below give T cell receptor beta chains drawn from one sample of a study of T-cell reconstitution after alpha-beta-depleted transplantation in children. TCRdb fed the PCR reads into MiXCR, producing one record per CDR3 protein. Of 500,000 to 750,000 distinct CDR3 sequences listed, 27% are singletons. The sequences come from PBMCs, collected before TCRalphabeta/CD19-depleted stem cell transplant. These receptors were obtained from a boy under two years old with Wiskott-Aldrich syndrome, due to receive a stem cell transplant. Both conserved end residues are part of each CDR3. A D gene is named only where the DNA matches it firmly. Size tells how often a clone was seen (once, few, many) or the class of an expanded clone, and some rows leave it out.

>TRBV5-1|TRBJ1-5|.|few
CASSLSAQSNQPQHF
TGCGCCAGCAGCTTGTCGGCCCAGAGCAATCAGCCCCAGCATTTT
>TRBV6-5|TRBJ1-6|TRBD1|.
CASSHRSRTGSFGSPLHF
TGTGCCAGCAGTCACCGCTCCCGGACAGGGTCATTCGGGTCACCCCTCCACTTT
>TRBV12-3/TRBV12-4|TRBJ2-2|.|.
CATRSGSSNTGELFF
TGTGCCACCCGTTCGGGGTCCTCGAACACCGGGGAGCTGTTTTTT
>TRBV24-1|TRBJ2-1|TRBD2|.
CATSDGGREMEQFF
TGTGCCACCAGTGATGGCGGGAGGGAAATGGAGCAGTTCTTC
>TRBV29-1|TRBJ2-7|.|.
CSVECGAYEQYF
TGCAGCGTTGAATGCGGGGCCTACGAGCAGTACTTC
>TRBV10-1|TRBJ1-2|TRBD1|few
CASSGDRGRGYTF
TGCGCCAGCAGCGGGGACAGGGGGAGAGGCTACACCTTC
>TRBV24-1|TRBJ1-5|.|few
CATRTNQPQHF
TGTGCCACCAGAACTAATCAGCCCCAGCATTTT
>TRBV20-1|TRBJ2-7|.|.
CSARRGGPTDYEQYF
TGCAGTGCTAGGAGAGGCGGACCTACGGACTACGAGCAGTACTTC
>TRBV5-1|TRBJ2-5|.|.
CASSLKGSGLQETQYF
TGCGCCAGCAGCTTGAAGGGTTCAGGATTACAAGAGACCCAGTACTTC
>TRBV6-2/TRBV6-3|TRBJ2-1|.|few
CASSYERRGHNEQFF
TGTGCCAGCAGTTACGAGCGCAGGGGACACAATGAGCAGTTCTTC
>TRBV27|TRBJ2-7|TRBD1|few
CASSLQGVTYEQYF
TGTGCCAGCAGTTTACAGGGGGTCACCTACGAGCAGTACTTC
>TRBV20-1|TRBJ2-5|TRBD2|.
CSARDPRGKGTSGRETQYF
TGCAGTGCTAGAGATCCAAGAGGAAAAGGGACTAGCGGGAGGGAGACCCAGTACTTC
>TRBV29-1|TRBJ2-7|TRBD1|.
CSVGADRGTEQYF
TGCAGCGTTGGCGCGGACAGGGGAACAGAGCAGTACTTC
>TRBV7-2|TRBJ2-5|TRBD2|few
CASSLESGSWETQYF
TGTGCCAGCAGCTTAGAAAGCGGGAGTTGGGAGACCCAGTACTTC
>TRBV20-1|TRBJ2-1|.|.
CRTGSSYNEQFF
TGCCGGACGGGAAGCTCCTACAATGAGCAGTTCTTC
>TRBV30|TRBJ1-2|.|.
CAWSVGADYGYTF
TGTGCCTGGAGTGTCGGGGCGGACTATGGCTACACCTTC
>TRBV7-2|TRBJ1-4|.|.
CASSARQMPNEKLFF
TGTGCCAGCAGCGCCCGACAGATGCCTAATGAAAAACTGTTTTTT
>TRBV5-4|TRBJ2-7|TRBD1|.
CASSIGTDYEQYF
TGTGCCAGCAGCATAGGGACAGACTACGAGCAGTACTTC